This TCR beta chain was identified in a study of T cell responses to AZD1222 COVID-19 vaccine. The method was immunoSEQ multiplex PCR; TCRdb's version includes in-frame clones alone and lacks a portion of them. Among about 150,000 clones listed, 90% were seen once. Per germline, CDR1 MDHEN and CDR2 SYDVKM. The CDR3 consists of 13 residues. Trimming cost V 6 bases and J 8 bases, with 11 bases left between them. The source of this sequence is an adult who received the AZD1222 COVID-19 vaccine. The specimen comprised peripheral blood, sampled 28 days after the second AZD1222 dose. The rearrangement joins TRBV28 to TRBJ1-6; tentatively, D is TRBD1 (5 bases). Here the CDR3 DNA reads TGTGCCAGCAGGGAGCGACAGTATTCACCCCTCCACTTT. Its protein product is CASRERQYSPLHF.